The entry below gives a single T cell receptor beta chain sequence along with its context. Its antigen remains unidentified. At one of its ends the junction is not consistent with the germline gene, which may arise from a read error. As part of library construction, unique molecular identifiers were attached to individual cDNA molecules. TCRdb fed the 5' RACE reads into MiXCR, producing one record per CDR3 protein. The sample consists of about 40,000 distinct CDR3 sequences, over 4% of them appearing once. This specimen belongs to a study of early T cells in non-severe SARS-CoV-2 infection. Whole-study context: The chains were unpaired, and the sequenced material was bulk RNA from unsorted whole blood. Whole-study findings and limits: Sequences matched to VDJdb favored anti-spike CD8 responses, while private and CD4 specificities were missed.

Germline V gene data show CDR1 as DFQATT and CDR2 as SNEGSKA (reference sequence). This CDR3 has 13 amino acids. The source of this sequence is an adult who was a healthcare worker with PCR-confirmed SARS-CoV-2 infection or an uninfected control (not recorded which). The V gene is TRBV20-1, the J gene TRBJ2-3; 7 bases align to TRBD1. Sequencing was carried out using whole blood. The CDR3 is CRAEGQSTDTQYF. The CDR3 bases are TGCCGTGCTGAGGGACAGAGCACAGATACGCAGTATTTT.